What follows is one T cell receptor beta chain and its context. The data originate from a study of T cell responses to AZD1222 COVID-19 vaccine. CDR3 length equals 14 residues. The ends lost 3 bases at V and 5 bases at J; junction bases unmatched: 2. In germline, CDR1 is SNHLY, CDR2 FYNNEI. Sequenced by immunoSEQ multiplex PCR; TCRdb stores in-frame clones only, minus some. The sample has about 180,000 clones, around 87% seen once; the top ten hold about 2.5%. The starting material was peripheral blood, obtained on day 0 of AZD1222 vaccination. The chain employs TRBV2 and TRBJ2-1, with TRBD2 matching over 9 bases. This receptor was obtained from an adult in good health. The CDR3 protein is CASSEREGDNEQFF. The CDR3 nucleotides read TGTGCCAGCAGTGAGCGGGAGGGGGACAATGAGCAGTTCTTC.